The T cell receptor beta chain under discussion was sequenced for a study of cytomegalovirus exposure and HLA in healthy donors. Study-wide points: Whilst most TCR sequences proved rare, a subset of public TCRs occurred across many donors. By a later analysis, the bulk of CMV-associated TCR beta chains appeared HLA-restricted. Later on, an analysis tied 15,000 to 20,000 TCR beta sequences to HLA alleles at 0.05 false discovery rate.

Concerning this clone itself: Its antigen is unknown.

Use of 60 Vbeta and 13 Jbeta primers characterized the PCR. Sequencing was performed with immunoSEQ multiplex PCR; in TCRdb, only in-frame clones are kept and a portion is missing. The repertoire holds approximately 110,000 clones, about three quarters seen once, with less than 2% in the top ten. The V end was cut by 2 bases, the J end by 1 base, with 13 bases between. Germline assignment: CDR1 MNHNS and CDR2 SASEGT. This CDR3 comprises 16 residues. The sample was PBMCs. The gene calls are TRBV6-1 and TRBJ2-3; a possible D gene is TRBD2 (7 bases). This receptor was identified in a man aged 50-59 years in good health and CMV-seronegative. In DNA, the CDR3 is TGTGCCAGCAGTGAATTGGGGGGGGCCCGCACAGATACGCAGTATTTT. It encodes CASSELGGARTDTQYF.